One and the same sample provided the 21 T cell receptor beta chains below, sequenced in a study of cytomegalovirus exposure and HLA in healthy donors. PCR involved 60 Vbeta and 13 Jbeta primers. This table comes from immunoSEQ multiplex PCR, and its TCRdb copy is limited to in-frame clones, with some not included. The sample has under 200,000 clones, 80% to 85% seen once. What was sequenced was PBMCs. All receptors come from a boy younger than 18 in good health and CMV-seronegative.

This chain uses TRBV11-2 with TRBJ2-7; 8 nucleotides match TRBD2. Per the germline V gene, CDR1 is SGHAT and CDR2 is FQNNGV. V was clipped by 5 bases and J by 4 bases; unmatched bases: 7. The CDR3 length is 14 residues. CDR3 sequence: CASSATGLAYEQYF. DNA for the CDR3: TGTGCCAGCAGCGCGACAGGACTAGCTTACGAGCAGTACTTC.

The CDR3 reads CAWSSGQGITYEQYF. The CDR3 region has the DNA TGTGCCTGGAGTTCTGGACAGGGGATCACCTACGAGCAGTACTTC. The rearrangement links TRBV30 to TRBJ2-5, with 9 bases lining up with TRBD1. The J call may be wrong; the DNA end is better matched by TRBJ2-7. CDR1 and CDR2 from the germline V gene are GTSNPN and SVGIG (reference sequence). CDR3 size: 15 residues.

Written as DNA, the CDR3 is TGTGCCAGCAGCTTGGTGAACAGATTGAACACTGAAGCTTTCTTT. Translated, it gives CASSLVNRLNTEAFF. V gene TRBV5-6 combines with J gene TRBJ1-1; D not resolved. The CDR3 has 15 residues. Between the trimmed V and J ends, which lost 0 bases and 0 bases, there was a span of 9 bases. Germline-derived CDR1 and CDR2 are SGHDT and YYEEEE.

This clone was detected a few times. This rearrangement joins TRBV6-6 to TRBJ1-4; unclear D gene. The germline V gene has CDR1 MNHNY and CDR2 SVGAGI (reference sequence). The ends were cut back, 2 bases at V and 2 bases at J, with 6 bases in the middle. This CDR3 has 14 amino acids. CDR3 in DNA: TGTGCCAGCAGTTACCCGAGGACTAATGAAAAACTGTTTTTT. It specifies CASSYPRTNEKLFF.

To note about this clone: Distinct nucleotide sequences in the sample also encode this CDR3. The rearrangement links TRBV7-2 to TRBJ1-1, with D possibly being TRBD1 (5 bases). The V gene's germline CDR1 is SGHTA and CDR2 FQGNSA. The CDR3 loop spans 14 amino acids. Trimming stripped 1 base from V and 0 bases from J, with 6 bases between. The CDR3 DNA follows: TGTGCCAGCAGCTTAGTCAGGGTGAACACTGAAGCTTTCTTT. Translated, it gives CASSLVRVNTEAFF.

The genes are TRBV19 and TRBJ2-5; D may be TRBD1 (5 bases). The germline gives CDR1 LNHDA, CDR2 SQIVND (reference sequence). The CDR3 consists of 16 residues. Trimming left V 5 bases short and J 1 base short, with 17 bases between. The CDR3 DNA is TGTGCCAGTAGTGATGTGGGTAGGGGTGCCCAAGAGACCCAGTACTTC. Encoded protein: CASSDVGRGAQETQYF.

The genes are TRBV7-9 and TRBJ1-1, with 9 bases fitting TRBD1. V gave up 2 bases and J gave up 11 bases; unmatched junction bases: 6. This CDR3 comprises 13 residues. Germline CDR1 is SEHNR and CDR2 is FQNEAQ (reference sequence). CDR3 in DNA: TGTGCCAGCAGCTTACACTGGGACAGGGTGGCTTTCTTT. It yields the protein CASSLHWDRVAFF.

The genes are TRBV27 and TRBJ1-2, with D perhaps TRBD1 (6 bases). The CDR3 consists of 13 residues. In germline, CDR1 is MNHEY, CDR2 SMNVEV (reference sequence). The V gene lost 0 bases and the J gene lost 4 bases, with 6 bases spanning the gap. The CDR3 DNA reads as TGTGCCAGCAGTTTATCGGGGGCCTATGGCTACACCTTC. Its protein is CASSLSGAYGYTF.

The chain uses TRBV7-2 and TRBJ2-1, with 9 bases lining up with TRBD1. CDR1 SGHTA and CDR2 FQGNSA come from the germline V gene. The length of the CDR3 is 15 residues. After removal of 1 base from V and 6 bases from J, the junction contained 4 bases not matched to a gene. The DNA for the CDR3 is TGTGCCAGCAGCTTAGTGGGGACAGGGAGCAATGAGCAGTTCTTC. Translated: CASSLVGTGSNEQFF.

This clone was observed once. The chain uses TRBV6-1 and TRBJ2-3; D is unclear. The CDR3 consists of 13 residues. V lost 7 bases to trimming and J lost 2 bases, with 10 bases between them. The germline V gene has CDR1 MNHNS and CDR2 SASEGT. The CDR3 nucleotides are TGTGCCAGCAATTCGCAGATCACAGATACGCAGTATTTT. Translation gives CASNSQITDTQYF.

The rearrangement links TRBV5-1 to TRBJ2-2, with D possibly being TRBD2 (6 bases). CDR1 and CDR2 (germline): SGHRS, YFSETQ. V lost 2 bases and J lost 4, with 15 bases in between. The CDR3 extends over 16 amino acids. The CDR3 sequence is CASSFPRGAGTGELFF. The CDR3 DNA follows: TGCGCCAGCAGCTTCCCCCGCGGAGCGGGCACCGGGGAGCTGTTTTTT.

The chain joins TRBV5-1 to TRBJ2-5; TRBD1 is a possible D gene (6 bases). V was clipped by 0 bases and J by 4 bases, with 13 bases between them. In germline, CDR1 is SGHRS, CDR2 YFSETQ. CDR3 length: 15 residues. In DNA, the CDR3 is TGCGCCAGCAGCTTGGAGGCACAGGGTGGAGAGACCCAGTACTTC. Its protein product is CASSLEAQGGETQYF.

The gene calls are TRBV5-1 and TRBJ2-5, with D possibly matching TRBD1 (5 bases). Trimming shortened V by 0 bases and J by 3 bases, and 9 bases separated the two germline ends. The CDR3 runs to 14 residues. CDR1 SGHRS and CDR2 YFSETQ come from the germline V gene. Here the CDR3 reads CASSLADSKETQYF. For the CDR3, the DNA is TGCGCCAGCAGCTTGGCCGACAGTAAAGAGACCCAGTACTTC.

The chain uses TRBV11-2 and TRBJ2-1; tentatively, D is TRBD2 (6 bases). V was pared by 1 base and J by 4 bases, with 14 bases between. The V gene's germline CDR1 is SGHAT and CDR2 FQNNGV. This CDR3 is 16 amino acids long. The CDR3 region is CASSLAAGFLYNEQFF. In nucleotides, the CDR3 is TGTGCCAGCAGCTTAGCGGCGGGGTTTCTATACAATGAGCAGTTCTTC.

The chain has TRBV18 and TRBJ2-2; 12 nucleotides align to TRBD2. The V segment lost 5 bases and the J segment 4 bases; nucleotides outside the gene matches: 11. The CDR3 covers 18 residues. Germline CDR1 KGHSH, CDR2 LQKENI. The DNA of the CDR3 is TGTGCCAGCTCATACCGACTAGCGGGGGACAGTTCCACCGGGGAGCTGTTTTTT. This sequence encodes CASSYRLAGDSSTGELFF.

The chain recombines TRBV15 with TRBJ1-2; 7 nucleotides align to TRBD1. J lost 3 bases, V lost 0 bases, and 4 bases had no gene match. Germline CDR1 is LNHNV and CDR2 is YYDKDF (reference sequence). This CDR3 is 15 amino acids long. CDR3 sequence (DNA): TGTGCCACCAGCAGAGAGAGGGGGCGGGACTATGGCTACACCTTC. It is translated as CATSRERGRDYGYTF.

The chain has TRBV9 and TRBJ2-3, with 14 bases identical to TRBD2. V lost 5 bases and J lost 2; bases outside the gene matches: 1. The length of the CDR3 is 15 residues. Germline V gives CDR1 SGDLS, CDR2 YYNGEE. CDR3 bases: TGTGCCAGCAGGACTAGCGGGAGGGACACAGATACGCAGTATTTT. Translation: CASRTSGRDTDTQYF.

The V gene is TRBV29-1, the J gene TRBJ1-2; D might be TRBD1 (5 bases). Trimming removed 3 bases from V and 2 bases from J, with 7 bases in between. The CDR3 totals 12 residues. Germline values: CDR1 SQVTM, CDR2 ANQGSEA. CDR3 region: CSVDDRNYGYTF. The CDR3 nucleotides read TGCAGCGTTGATGACAGAAACTATGGCTACACCTTC.

The V call is TRBV18, the J call TRBJ1-5, with D possibly being TRBD1 (5 bases). Germline V lookup: CDR1 KGHSH, CDR2 LQKENI. The CDR3 length is 14 residues. Trimming stripped 7 bases from V and 4 bases from J, with 14 bases between. The CDR3 loop is CASYRQLRNQPQHF. In DNA, the CDR3 is TGTGCCAGCTACAGACAGCTCCGGAATCAGCCCCAGCATTTT.

The chain carries TRBV18 and TRBJ1-2, with TRBD1 identical over 10 bases. V lost 0 bases, J lost 5 bases, and 3 bases stayed unmatched. The CDR3 totals 15 residues. Germline V gives CDR1 KGHSH, CDR2 LQKENI. The CDR3 sequence is CASSPPTGGWYGYTF. The CDR3 nucleotides read TGTGCCAGCTCACCACCGACAGGGGGCTGGTATGGCTACACCTTC.

The chain employs TRBV7-9 and TRBJ1-3; D unresolved. The V gene's germline CDR1 is SEHNR and CDR2 FQNEAQ (reference sequence). CDR3 length: 14 amino acids. Trimming pared 5 bases from V and 8 bases from J, leaving 16 bases between. The CDR3 here is CASSRPRGRDTIYF. In nucleotides, the CDR3 is TGTGCCAGCAGCCGACCCCGAGGGCGGGACACCATATATTTT.